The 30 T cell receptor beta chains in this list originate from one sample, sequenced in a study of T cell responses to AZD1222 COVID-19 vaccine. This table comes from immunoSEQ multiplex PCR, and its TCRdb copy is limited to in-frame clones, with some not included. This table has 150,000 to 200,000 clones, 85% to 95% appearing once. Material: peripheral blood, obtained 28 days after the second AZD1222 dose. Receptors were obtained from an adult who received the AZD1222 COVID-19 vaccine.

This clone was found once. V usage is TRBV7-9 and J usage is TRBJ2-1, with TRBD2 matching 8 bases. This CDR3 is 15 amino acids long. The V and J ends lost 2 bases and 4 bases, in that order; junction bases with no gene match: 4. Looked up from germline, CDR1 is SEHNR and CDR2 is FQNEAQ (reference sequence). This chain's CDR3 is CASSLTASGYNEQFF. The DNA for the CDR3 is TGTGCCAGCAGCTTAACGGCTAGCGGGTACAATGAGCAGTTCTTC. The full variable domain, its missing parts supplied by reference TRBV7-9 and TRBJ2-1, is DTGVSQNPRHKITKRGQNVTFRCDPISEHNRLYWYRQTLGQGPEFLTYFQNEAQLEKSRLLSDRFSAERPKGSFSTLEIQRTEQGDSAMYLCASSLTASGYNEQFFGPGTRLTVL.

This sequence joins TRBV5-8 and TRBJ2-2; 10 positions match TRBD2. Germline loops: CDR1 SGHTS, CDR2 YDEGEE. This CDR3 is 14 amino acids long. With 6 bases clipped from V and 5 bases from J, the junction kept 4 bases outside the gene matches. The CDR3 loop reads CASTSGRRTGELFF. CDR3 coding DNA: TGTGCCAGCACTAGCGGGAGAAGAACCGGGGAGCTGTTTTTT.

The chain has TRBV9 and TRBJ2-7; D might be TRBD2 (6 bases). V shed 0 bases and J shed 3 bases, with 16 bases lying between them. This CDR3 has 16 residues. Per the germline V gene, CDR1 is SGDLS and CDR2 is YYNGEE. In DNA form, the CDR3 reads TGTGCCAGCAGCGTAGACCGTCTAGCGTCCGACTACGAGCAGTACTTC. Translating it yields CASSVDRLASDYEQYF.

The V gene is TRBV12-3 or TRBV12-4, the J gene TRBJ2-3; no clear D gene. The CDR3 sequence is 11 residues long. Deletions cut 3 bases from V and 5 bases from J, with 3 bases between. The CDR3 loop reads CASSFGDTQYF. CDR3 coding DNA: TGTGCCAGCAGTTTCGGAGATACGCAGTATTTT.

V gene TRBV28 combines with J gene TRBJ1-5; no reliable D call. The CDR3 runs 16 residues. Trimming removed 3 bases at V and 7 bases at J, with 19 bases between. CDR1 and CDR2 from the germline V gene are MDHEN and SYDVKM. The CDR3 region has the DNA TGTGCCAGCAGTTTGACTGATAGGGTCGTTAAGCAGCCCCAGCATTTT. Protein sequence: CASSLTDRVVKQPQHF. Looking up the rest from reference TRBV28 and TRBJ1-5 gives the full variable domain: DVKVTQSSRYLVKRTGEKVFLECVQDMDHENMFWYRQDPGLGLRLIYFSYDVKMKEKGDIPEGYSVSREKKERFSLILESASTNQTSMYLCASSLTDRVVKQPQHFGDGTRLSIL.

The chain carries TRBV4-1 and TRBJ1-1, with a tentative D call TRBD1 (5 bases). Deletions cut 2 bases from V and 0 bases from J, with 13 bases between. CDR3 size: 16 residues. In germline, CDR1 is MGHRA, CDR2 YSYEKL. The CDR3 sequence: CASSQTGLKMNTEAFF. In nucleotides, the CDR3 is TGCGCCAGCAGCCAAACGGGACTCAAAATGAACACTGAAGCTTTCTTT.

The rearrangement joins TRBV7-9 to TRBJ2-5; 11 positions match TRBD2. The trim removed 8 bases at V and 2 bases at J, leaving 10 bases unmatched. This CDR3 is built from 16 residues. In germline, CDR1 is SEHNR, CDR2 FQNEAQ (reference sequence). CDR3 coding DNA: TGTGCCAGCGGTCCCCTACTAGCGGGAGATCAAGAGACCCAGTACTTC. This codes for CASGPLLAGDQETQYF.

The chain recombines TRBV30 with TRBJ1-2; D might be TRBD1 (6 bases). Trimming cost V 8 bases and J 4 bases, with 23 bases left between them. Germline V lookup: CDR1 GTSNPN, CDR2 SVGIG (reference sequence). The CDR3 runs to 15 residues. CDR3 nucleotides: TGTGCCGCGGACCCTTTGAGGGGGACCCTCTATGGCTACACCTTC. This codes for CAADPLRGTLYGYTF.

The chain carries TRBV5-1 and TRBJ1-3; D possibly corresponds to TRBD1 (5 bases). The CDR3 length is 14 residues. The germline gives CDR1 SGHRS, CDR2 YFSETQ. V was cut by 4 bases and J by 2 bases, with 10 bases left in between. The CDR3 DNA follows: TGCGCCAGCAGCCCATCAGGGACTGGAAACACCATATATTTT. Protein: CASSPSGTGNTIYF.

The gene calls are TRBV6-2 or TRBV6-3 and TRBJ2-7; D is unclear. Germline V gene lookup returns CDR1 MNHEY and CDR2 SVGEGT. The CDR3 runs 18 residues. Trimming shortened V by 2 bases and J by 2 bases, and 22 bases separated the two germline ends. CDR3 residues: CASSYAADRSLQAYEQYF. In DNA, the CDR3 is TGTGCCAGCAGTTACGCAGCAGACCGGTCGCTCCAGGCCTACGAGCAGTACTTC.

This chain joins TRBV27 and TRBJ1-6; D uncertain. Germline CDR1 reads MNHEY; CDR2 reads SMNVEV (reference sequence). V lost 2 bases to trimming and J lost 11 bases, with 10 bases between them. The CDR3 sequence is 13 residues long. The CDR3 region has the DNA TGTGCCAGCAGTTTAGATGGCGGACCACCCCTCCACTTT. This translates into CASSLDGGPPLHF.

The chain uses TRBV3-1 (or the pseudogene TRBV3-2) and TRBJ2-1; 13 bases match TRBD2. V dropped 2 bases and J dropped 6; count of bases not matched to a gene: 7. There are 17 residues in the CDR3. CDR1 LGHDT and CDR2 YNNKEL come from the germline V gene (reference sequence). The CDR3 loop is CASSQTQLAGGRNEQFF. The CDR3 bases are TGTGCCAGCAGCCAAACGCAACTAGCGGGAGGGCGCAATGAGCAGTTCTTC.

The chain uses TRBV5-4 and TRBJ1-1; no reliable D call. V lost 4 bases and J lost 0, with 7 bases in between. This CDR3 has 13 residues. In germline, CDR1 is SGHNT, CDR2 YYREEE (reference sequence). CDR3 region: CASSRDLNTEAFF. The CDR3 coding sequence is TGTGCCAGCAGCAGAGATCTGAACACTGAAGCTTTCTTT.

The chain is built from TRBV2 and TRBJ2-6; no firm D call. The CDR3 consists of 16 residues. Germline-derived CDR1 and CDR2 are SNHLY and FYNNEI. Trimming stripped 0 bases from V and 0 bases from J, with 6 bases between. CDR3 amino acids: CASSEADYSGANVLTF. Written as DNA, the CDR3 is TGTGCCAGCAGTGAAGCGGATTACTCTGGGGCCAACGTCCTGACTTTC. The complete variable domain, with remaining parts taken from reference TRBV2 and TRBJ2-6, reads EPEVTQTPSHQVTQMGQEVILRCVPISNHLYFYWYRQILGQKVEFLVSFYNNEISEKSEIFDDQFSVERPDGSNFTLKIRSTKLEDSAMYFCASSEADYSGANVLTFGAGSRLTVL.

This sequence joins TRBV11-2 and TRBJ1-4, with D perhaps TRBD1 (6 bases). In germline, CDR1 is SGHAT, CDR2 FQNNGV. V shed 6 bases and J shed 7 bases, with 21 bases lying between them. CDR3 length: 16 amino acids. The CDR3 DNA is TGTGCCAGCAGTTCCCATTACCGACAGGTTCCTGAAAAACTGTTTTTT. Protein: CASSSHYRQVPEKLFF. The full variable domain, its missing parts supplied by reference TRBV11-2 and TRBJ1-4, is EAGVAQSPRYKIIEKRQSVAFWCNPISGHATLYWYQQILGQGPKLLIQFQNNGVVDDSQLPKDRFSAERLKGVDSTLKIQPAKLEDSAVYLCASSSHYRQVPEKLFFGSGTQLSVL.

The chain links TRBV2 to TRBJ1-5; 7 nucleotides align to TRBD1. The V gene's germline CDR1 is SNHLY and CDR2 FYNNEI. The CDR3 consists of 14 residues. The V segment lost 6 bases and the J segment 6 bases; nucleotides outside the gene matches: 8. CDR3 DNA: TGTGCCAGCAGGGCTGGACAGGTCACTCAGCCCCAGCATTTT. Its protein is CASRAGQVTQPQHF.

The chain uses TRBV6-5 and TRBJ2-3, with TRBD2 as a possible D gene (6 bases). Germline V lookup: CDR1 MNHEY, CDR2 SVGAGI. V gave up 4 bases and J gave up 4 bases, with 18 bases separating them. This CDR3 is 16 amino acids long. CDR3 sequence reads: CASSSLAREISDTQYF. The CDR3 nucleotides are TGTGCCAGCAGTTCCCTAGCCCGGGAGATATCAGATACGCAGTATTTT.

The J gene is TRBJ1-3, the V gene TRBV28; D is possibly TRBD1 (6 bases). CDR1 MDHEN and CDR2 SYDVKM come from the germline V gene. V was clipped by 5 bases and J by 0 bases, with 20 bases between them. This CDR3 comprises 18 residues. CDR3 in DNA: TGTGCCAGCAGTCCGGGGGGGCAGGGGCTCAGCTCTGGAAACACCATATATTTT. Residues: CASSPGGQGLSSGNTIYF.

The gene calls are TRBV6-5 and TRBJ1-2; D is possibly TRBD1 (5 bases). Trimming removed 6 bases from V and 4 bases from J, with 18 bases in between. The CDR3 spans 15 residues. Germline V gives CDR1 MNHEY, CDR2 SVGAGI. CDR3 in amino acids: CASSHLWYGTYGYTF. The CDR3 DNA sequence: TGTGCCAGCAGCCATCTCTGGTACGGGACCTATGGCTACACCTTC.

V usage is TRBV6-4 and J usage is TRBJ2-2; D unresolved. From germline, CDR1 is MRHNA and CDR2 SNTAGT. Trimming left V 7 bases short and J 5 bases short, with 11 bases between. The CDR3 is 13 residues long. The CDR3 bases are TGTGCCAGCACACCGGGCCGAACCGGGGAGCTGTTTTTT. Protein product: CASTPGRTGELFF.

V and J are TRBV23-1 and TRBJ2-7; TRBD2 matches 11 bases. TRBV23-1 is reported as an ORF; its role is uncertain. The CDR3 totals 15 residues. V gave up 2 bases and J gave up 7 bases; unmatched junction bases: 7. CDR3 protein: CASSQPPRLAGEQYF. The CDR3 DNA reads TGCGCCAGCAGTCAACCGCCTCGACTAGCGGGGGAGCAGTACTTC.

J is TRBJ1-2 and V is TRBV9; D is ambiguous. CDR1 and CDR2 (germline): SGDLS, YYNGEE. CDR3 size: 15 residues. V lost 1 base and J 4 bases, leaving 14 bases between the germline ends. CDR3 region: CASSVLPDNSYGYTF. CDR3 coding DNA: TGTGCCAGCAGCGTACTCCCGGATAACAGCTATGGCTACACCTTC.

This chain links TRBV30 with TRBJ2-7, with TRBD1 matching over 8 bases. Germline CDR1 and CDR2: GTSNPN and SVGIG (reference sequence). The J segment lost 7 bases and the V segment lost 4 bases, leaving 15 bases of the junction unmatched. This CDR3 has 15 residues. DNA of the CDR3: TGTGCCTGGACCCCTCGGACAGGGCTAAATCAAGAGCAGTACTTC. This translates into CAWTPRTGLNQEQYF.

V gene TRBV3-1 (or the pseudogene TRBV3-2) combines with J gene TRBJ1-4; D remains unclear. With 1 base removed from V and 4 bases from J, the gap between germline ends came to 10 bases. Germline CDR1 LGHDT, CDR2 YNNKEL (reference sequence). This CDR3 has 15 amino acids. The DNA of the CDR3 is TGTGCCAGCAGCCAAGCCGGAAGCATTAATGAAAAACTGTTTTTT. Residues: CASSQAGSINEKLFF.

CDR3 coding DNA: TGTGCCTGGAGTGTACAAGGACTAGGCAATGAGCAGTTCTTC. Translated: CAWSVQGLGNEQFF. This chain links TRBV30 with TRBJ2-1; 7 positions agree with TRBD2. The CDR3 extends over 14 amino acids. The trim removed 0 bases at V and 6 bases at J, leaving 5 bases unmatched. CDR1 is GTSNPN and CDR2 is SVGIG in the germline V gene (reference sequence).

In DNA, the CDR3 is TGCGCCAGCAGCCTACAGGGAGCTGGCTACACCTTC. This translates into CASSLQGAGYTF. The chain combines TRBV5-1 with TRBJ1-2; the D gene is possibly TRBD1 (6 bases). The germline gives CDR1 SGHRS, CDR2 YFSETQ. Between the trimmed V and J ends, which lost 4 bases and 7 bases, there was a span of 11 bases. The CDR3 length is 12 residues.

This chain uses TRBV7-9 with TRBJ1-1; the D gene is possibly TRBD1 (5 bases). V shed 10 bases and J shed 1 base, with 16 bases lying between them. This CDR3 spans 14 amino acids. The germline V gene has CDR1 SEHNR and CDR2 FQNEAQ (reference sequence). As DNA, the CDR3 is TGTGCCACCCCATCTCGGGGCTCGAACACTGAAGCTTTCTTT. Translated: CATPSRGSNTEAFF.

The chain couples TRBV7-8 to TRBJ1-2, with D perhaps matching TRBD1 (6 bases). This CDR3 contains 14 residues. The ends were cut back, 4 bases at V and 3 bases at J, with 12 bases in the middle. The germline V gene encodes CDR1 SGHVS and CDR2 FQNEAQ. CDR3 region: CASSSSGVDYGYTF. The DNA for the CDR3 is TGTGCCAGCAGCTCATCAGGGGTGGACTATGGCTACACCTTC.

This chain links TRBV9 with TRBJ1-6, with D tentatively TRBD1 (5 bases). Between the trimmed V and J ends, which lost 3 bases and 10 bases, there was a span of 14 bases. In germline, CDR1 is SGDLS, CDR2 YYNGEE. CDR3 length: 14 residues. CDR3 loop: CASSATLGGSPLHF. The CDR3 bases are TGTGCCAGCAGCGCGACCCTCGGGGGGTCACCCCTCCACTTT.

The CDR3 reads CASSPPGQVGFEFF. CDR3 bases: TGTGCCAGCTCACCACCGGGACAGGTAGGGTTCGAGTTCTTC. The V gene is TRBV18, the J gene TRBJ2-1; 8 bases are shared with TRBD1. Germline V lookup: CDR1 KGHSH, CDR2 LQKENI. The ends lost 0 bases at V and 14 bases at J; junction bases unmatched: 9. The CDR3 extends over 14 amino acids.